The 17 T cell receptor beta chains below were found in one sample sequenced in a study of blood T cell repertoires in COVID-19. Produced via immunoSEQ multiplex PCR; TCRdb's table is partial and in-frame only. The sample has 60,000 to 70,000 clones, over 75% seen once. Sequenced: peripheral blood. The receptors stem from a man older than 75 with acute or convalescent COVID-19.

The chain uses TRBV4-3 and TRBJ1-5, with TRBD1 identical over 7 bases. CDR3 length equals 17 residues. Germline assignment: CDR1 LGHNA and CDR2 YSLEER. The J segment lost 4 bases and the V segment lost 0 bases, leaving 9 bases of the junction unmatched. CDR3 bases: TGCGCCAGCAGCCAAGATTATCGAGGGGGCAAGAATCAGCCCCAGCATTTT. Translated: CASSQDYRGGKNQPQHF.

V is TRBV2 and J is TRBJ1-2, with D perhaps matching TRBD1 (5 bases). Germline CDR1 and CDR2: SNHLY and FYNNEI. This CDR3 has 13 residues. Trimming took off 8 bases at V and 2 bases at J, with 12 bases between the two ends. The CDR3 loop reads CASRDRGNYGYTF. The CDR3 nucleotides read TGTGCCAGCCGGGACCGGGGGAACTATGGCTACACCTTC.

This clone was detected only a few times. The V and J genes are TRBV19 and TRBJ1-1, with 8 bases that match TRBD1. V shed 1 base and J 4 bases; nucleotides not matched to a gene: 8. Germline V gene lookup returns CDR1 LNHDA and CDR2 SQIVND (reference sequence). The CDR3 consists of 16 residues. The CDR3, as DNA: TGTGCCAGTAGTATAGCAGGCAGGGGGCGAGTCACTGAAGCTTTCTTT. This sequence encodes CASSIAGRGRVTEAFF. Supplemented by reference TRBV19 and TRBJ1-1, the full variable domain reads DGGITQSPKYLFRKEGQNVTLSCEQNLNHDAMYWYRQDPGQGLRLIYYSQIVNDFQKGDIAEGYSVSREKKESFPLTVTSAQKNPTAFYLCASSIAGRGRVTEAFFGQGTRLTVV.

This chain connects TRBV3-1 (or the pseudogene TRBV3-2) to TRBJ2-1, with 8 nucleotides matching TRBD1. V lost 6 bases, J lost 7 bases, and 2 bases stayed unmatched. The CDR3 has 12 amino acids. The germline V gene has CDR1 LGHDT and CDR2 YNNKEL (reference sequence). The CDR3 is CASSRTGNEQFF. The CDR3 coding sequence is TGTGCCAGCAGTCGGACAGGGAATGAGCAGTTCTTC.

This clone was counted between two and nine times. One end of the junction is discordant with germline, which a read error may explain. V gene TRBV2 combines with J gene TRBJ1-5; possible D gene TRBD1, 6 bases. CDR1 is SNHLY, CDR2 FYNNEI, per germline. This CDR3 is built from 12 residues. In DNA, the CDR3 is TGTGCCAGCAGCGAAGACAGGTCTAACCAGCATTTT. Protein sequence: CASSEDRSNQHF.

The J gene is TRBJ2-1, the V gene TRBV30; D gene uncertain. Germline CDR1 and CDR2: GTSNPN and SVGIG (reference sequence). Deletions cut 0 bases from V and 0 bases from J, with 12 bases between. The CDR3 spans 16 residues. The CDR3 nucleotides are TGTGCCTGGAGTGTACAAGCGACGAGCTCCTACAATGAGCAGTTCTTC. It specifies CAWSVQATSSYNEQFF.

The V gene is TRBV2, the J gene TRBJ2-7, with D possibly being TRBD1 (5 bases). CDR3 length: 17 residues. The V gene's germline CDR1 is SNHLY and CDR2 FYNNEI. The germline V and J ends were trimmed by 2 bases and 3 bases, with 20 bases remaining between them. The CDR3 protein is CASSEPGFSQTVYEQYF. The CDR3 DNA sequence: TGTGCCAGCAGTGAACCCGGCTTTTCTCAGACAGTCTACGAGCAGTACTTC.

This rearrangement joins TRBV10-3 to TRBJ2-7; D possibly corresponds to TRBD1 (5 bases). This CDR3 contains 14 residues. Germline V CDR1 and CDR2: ENHRY, SYGVKD. Trimming cost V 11 bases and J 0 bases, with 17 bases left between them. CDR3 residues: CAARPTGSSYEQYF. The DNA of the CDR3 is TGTGCCGCCCGCCCCACAGGTAGCTCCTACGAGCAGTACTTC.

V and J are TRBV7-9 and TRBJ1-2, with TRBD1 matching 8 bases. The CDR3 consists of 13 residues. J was trimmed by 4 bases and V by 4 bases; bases with no gene match: 2. From germline, CDR1 is SEHNR and CDR2 FQNEAQ (reference sequence). The CDR3 region is CASSSTGGYGYTF. The CDR3 nucleotides read TGTGCCAGCAGCTCTACAGGGGGCTATGGCTACACCTTC.

This chain links TRBV24-1 with TRBJ2-2, with D uncertain. Per the germline V gene, CDR1 is KGHDR and CDR2 is SFDVKD. Between the trimmed V and J ends, which lost 0 bases and 2 bases, there was a span of 9 bases. The length of the CDR3 is 16 residues. CDR3 amino acids: CATSDLWHLNTGELFF. The CDR3 coding sequence is TGTGCCACCAGTGATTTGTGGCATCTTAACACCGGGGAGCTGTTTTTT.

V usage is TRBV4-3 and J usage is TRBJ2-1; 8 nucleotides line up with TRBD2. This CDR3 has 18 residues. Germline CDR1 reads LGHNA; CDR2 reads YSLEER. Trimming cost V 1 base and J 7 bases; bases outside gene matches: 15. The CDR3 bases are TGCGCCAGCAGCCAAGGGTATACCCCGGGAGGGCCACGGAATGAGCAGTTCTTC. Its protein product is CASSQGYTPGGPRNEQFF.

The V and J genes are TRBV2 and TRBJ1-2, with unresolved D. In germline, CDR1 is SNHLY, CDR2 FYNNEI. This CDR3 has 13 residues. V lost 2 bases and J lost 8, with 12 bases in between. The CDR3 loop is CASSERLGQGYTF. The DNA for the CDR3 is TGTGCCAGCAGTGAACGGTTGGGCCAAGGCTACACCTTC.

This clone was recorded only once. The V gene is TRBV18, the J gene TRBJ1-3; D is uncertain. The CDR3 spans 13 residues. The germline V and J ends were trimmed by 5 bases and 1 base, with 6 bases remaining between them. Germline values: CDR1 KGHSH, CDR2 LQKENI. CDR3 sequence: CASSFQSGNTIYF. Written as DNA, the CDR3 is TGTGCCAGCTCATTTCAGTCTGGAAACACCATATATTTT.

This sequence joins TRBV6-5 and TRBJ1-1, with 7 positions matching TRBD1. Per germline, CDR1 MNHEY and CDR2 SVGAGI. Trimming at V came to 11 bases and at J to 10 bases, leaving 10 bases not matched to a gene. The CDR3 is 11 amino acids. The DNA of the CDR3 is TGTGCCGACAGGGAGGCGGTGGGAGCTTTCTTT. The encoded protein is CADREAVGAFF.

V usage is TRBV6-1 and J usage is TRBJ1-5, with TRBD1 matching 7 bases. V lost 2 bases to trimming and J lost 5 bases; unmatched junction nucleotides: 9. CDR3 length: 16 amino acids. Germline V CDR1 and CDR2: MNHNS, SASEGT. CDR3 DNA sequence: TGTGCCAGCAGTGAACGGAGGGGGACAGTCGATCAGCCCCAGCATTTT. Amino acids: CASSERRGTVDQPQHF.

The J gene is TRBJ2-5, the V gene TRBV7-2, with 9 nucleotides matching TRBD2. The length of the CDR3 is 16 residues. J was trimmed by 2 bases and V by 6 bases; bases with no gene match: 10. Germline values: CDR1 SGHTA, CDR2 FQGNSA. The CDR3: CASRRVSGRYQETQYF. The CDR3 region has the DNA TGTGCCAGCAGAAGGGTCAGCGGGAGGTATCAAGAGACCCAGTACTTC.

The rearrangement uses TRBV5-5 and TRBJ1-6; 7 nucleotides align to TRBD1. The V gene end was trimmed by 0 bases and the J gene end by 0 bases; junction bases not matched to a gene: 0. Germline CDR1 SGHKS, CDR2 YYEKEE (reference sequence). The CDR3 has 16 amino acids. CDR3 region: CASSLGDSSYNSPLHF. The CDR3 DNA is TGTGCCAGCAGCTTGGGGGACAGCTCCTATAATTCACCCCTCCACTTT.